This T cell receptor beta chain came from a study of blood T cell repertoires in COVID-19. Study in general: Specimens from acute and convalescent COVID-19 originated in the United States, Italy and Spain. T cells, B-cell-depleted T cells, or PBMCs supplied cDNA or gDNA.

V lost 4 bases to trimming and J lost 4 bases, with 5 bases between them. CDR1 is SQVTM, CDR2 ANQGSEA, per germline. CDR3 length: 11 residues. In the authors' workflow: Amplification from reference gene primers served as the basis for estimated nucleated cell counts. The assay was immunoSEQ multiplex PCR, and TCRdb's table has in-frame clones only and misses some. V and J calls and clone size follow that table, whereas D and trimming were derived from the DNA. The profile covers roughly 150,000 clones, with roughly four fifths appearing a single time and 2.5% to 3% taken by the ten largest. Seattle patient enrollment occurred during active infection, with longitudinal follow-up thereafter.

J is TRBJ1-3 and V is TRBV29-1; the D is unclear. This clonotype was obtained from a woman aged 80 or over with COVID-19, enrolled during active disease. Sequenced input: peripheral blood. The CDR3 coding sequence is TGCAGCGTTGTTCTCGGAAACACCATATATTTT. Protein product: CSVVLGNTIYF.